A single TCR beta chain is shown here with its context. At the DNA level, this CDR3 is encoded by other sequences in the same sample as well. Original processing methods: Amplification with reference gene primers provided the estimates of nucleated cell counts. This table comes from immunoSEQ multiplex PCR, and its TCRdb copy is limited to in-frame clones, with some not included. From that table come the V and J calls and clone size; the DNA was used to work out D and trimming. There are a few hundred thousand clones in the sample; roughly 86% occur only once, and approximately 12% lies in the top ten. The CDR3 is made up of 15 amino acids. V lost 1 base and J 1 base, leaving 9 bases between the germline ends. Germline-derived CDR1 and CDR2 are MGHRA and YSYEKL. This sample was taken from a study of blood T cell repertoires in COVID-19. Looking at the study overall: The United States, Italy and Spain supplied acute and convalescent COVID-19 samples. Sources were T cells, B-cell-depleted T cells, or PBMCs; the material itself was cDNA or gDNA.

One Seattle source followed patients from active infection through their disease course. The sample was peripheral blood. The sequence came from a woman aged 25-40 years with COVID-19, enrolled during active disease. The genes are TRBV4-1 and TRBJ2-3, with a possible D match to TRBD1 (6 bases). The CDR3: CASSQARGGTDTQYF. The CDR3 DNA sequence: TGCGCCAGCAGCCAAGCCAGGGGTGGCACAGATACGCAGTATTTT.